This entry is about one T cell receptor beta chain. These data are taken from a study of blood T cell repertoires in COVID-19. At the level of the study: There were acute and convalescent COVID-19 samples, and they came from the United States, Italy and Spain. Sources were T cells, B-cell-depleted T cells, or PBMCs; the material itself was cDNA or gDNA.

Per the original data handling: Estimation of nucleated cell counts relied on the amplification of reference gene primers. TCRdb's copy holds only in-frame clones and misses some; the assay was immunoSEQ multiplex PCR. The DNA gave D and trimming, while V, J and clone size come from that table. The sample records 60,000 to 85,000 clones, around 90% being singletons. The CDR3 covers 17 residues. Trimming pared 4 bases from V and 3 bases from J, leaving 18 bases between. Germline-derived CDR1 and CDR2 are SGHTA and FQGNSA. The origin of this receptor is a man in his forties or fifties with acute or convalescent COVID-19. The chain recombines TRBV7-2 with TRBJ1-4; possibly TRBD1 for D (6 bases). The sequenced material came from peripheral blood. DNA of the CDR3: TGTGCCAGCAGCTCCCGGCCCTTGGACAGCCCTAATGAAAAACTGTTTTTT. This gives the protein CASSSRPLDSPNEKLFF.